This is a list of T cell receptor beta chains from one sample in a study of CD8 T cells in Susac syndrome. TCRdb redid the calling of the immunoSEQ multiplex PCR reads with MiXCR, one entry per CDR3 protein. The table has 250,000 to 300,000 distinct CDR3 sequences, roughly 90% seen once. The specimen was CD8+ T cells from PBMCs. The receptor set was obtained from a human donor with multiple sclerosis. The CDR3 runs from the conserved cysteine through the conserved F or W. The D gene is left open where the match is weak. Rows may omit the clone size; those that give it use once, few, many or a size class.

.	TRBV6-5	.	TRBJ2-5	CASSSTRGETQYF	TGTGCCAGCAGCTCGACTAGGGGAGAGACCCAGTACTTC
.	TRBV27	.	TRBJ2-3	CASSFTGDTQYF	TGTGCCAGCAGTTTTACAGGAGATACGCAGTATTTT
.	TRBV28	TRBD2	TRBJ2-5	CASSDVGGSQETQYF	TGTGCCAGCAGCGACGTGGGGGGGAGCCAAGAGACCCAGTACTTC
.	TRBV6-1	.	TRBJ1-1	CASSLRENTEAFF	TGTGCCAGCAGTTTGCGCGAGAACACTGAAGCTTTCTTT
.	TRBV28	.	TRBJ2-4	CASSFSVRNIQYF	TGTGCCAGCAGTTTTAGCGTAAGAAACATTCAGTACTTC
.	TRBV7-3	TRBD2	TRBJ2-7	CASSLIGGLAGEEAAYEQYF	TGTGCCAGCAGCTTAATCGGGGGACTAGCGGGAGAGGAAGCGGCCTACGAGCAGTACTTC
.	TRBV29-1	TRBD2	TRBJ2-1	CSVDPGSGRPYNEQFF	TGCAGCGTTGACCCGGGTAGCGGGAGACCCTACAATGAGCAGTTCTTC
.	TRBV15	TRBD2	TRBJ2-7	CATSRVREGWEQYF	TGTGCCACCAGCAGAGTCCGGGAGGGCTGGGAGCAGTACTTC
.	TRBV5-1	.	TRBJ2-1	CASSFPARDRGLAGGSNEQFF	TGCGCCAGCAGCTTTCCCGCCCGGGACAGGGGCCTAGCGGGAGGTAGCAATGAGCAGTTCTTC
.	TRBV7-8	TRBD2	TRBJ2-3	CASSPERVAGGMQTQYF	TGTGCCAGCAGCCCGGAGCGGGTAGCGGGGGGGATGCAGACGCAGTATTTT
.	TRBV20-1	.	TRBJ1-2	CSATIRSRFDGYTF	TGCAGTGCTACGATACGGAGTAGGTTTGATGGCTACACCTTC
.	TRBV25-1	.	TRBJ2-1	CASSGLSEGGHF	TGTGCCAGCAGTGGGTTAAGTGAGGGGGGTCATTTC
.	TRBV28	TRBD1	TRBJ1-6	CASSSRTGLSSYNSPLHF	TGTGCCAGCAGTTCCCGGACAGGCCTGAGCTCCTATAATTCACCCCTCCACTTT
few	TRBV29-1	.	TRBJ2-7	CSVVDLNPYEQYF	TGCAGCGTTGTCGATCTTAATCCCTACGAGCAGTACTTC
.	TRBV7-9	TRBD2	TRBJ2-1	CASRAGVDEQFF	TGTGCCAGCCGAGCGGGGGTCGATGAGCAGTTCTTC
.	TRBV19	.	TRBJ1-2	CASSRDTSNYGYTF	TGTGCCAGTAGTAGAGACACGTCTAACTATGGCTACACCTTC
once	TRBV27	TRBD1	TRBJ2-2	CASRGIGTANTGELFF	TGTGCCAGCAGAGGGATAGGGACAGCGAACACCGGGGAGCTGTTTTTT
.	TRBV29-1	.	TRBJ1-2	CSVPQGTQGYTF	TGCAGCGTACCTCAGGGGACTCAGGGCTACACCTTC
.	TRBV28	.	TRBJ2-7	CASRDEQYF	TGTGCCAGCAGGGACGAGCAGTACTTC
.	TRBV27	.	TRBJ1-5	CASGMQVDQPQHF	TGTGCCAGCGGGATGCAGGTGGATCAGCCCCAGCATTTT
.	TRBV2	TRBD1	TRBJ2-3	CASSNRDRAFTDTQYF	TGTGCCAGCAGTAACCGGGACAGGGCTTTCACAGATACGCAGTATTTT
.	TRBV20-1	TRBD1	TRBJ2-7	CSAKDRVDHEQYF	TGCAGTGCTAAAGACAGGGTAGACCACGAGCAGTACTTC
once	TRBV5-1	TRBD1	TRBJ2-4	CASSSIQGARGRNIQYF	TGCGCCAGCAGCTCAATACAGGGGGCGCGAGGGAGAAACATTCAGTACTTC
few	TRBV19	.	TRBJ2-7	CASSSGSLYEQYF	TGTGCCAGTAGCTCGGGATCCCTCTACGAGCAGTACTTC
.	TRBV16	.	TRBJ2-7	CAGSYADTDSYEQYF	TGTGCCGGCAGCTATGCCGACACCGACTCCTACGAGCAGTACTTC
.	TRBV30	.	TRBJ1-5	CAWSVPLNSNQPQHF	TGTGCCTGGAGTGTACCCCTCAATAGCAATCAGCCCCAGCATTTT
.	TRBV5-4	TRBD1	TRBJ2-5	CASSPPGQVKETQYF	TGTGCCAGCAGTCCCCCGGGACAGGTGAAAGAGACCCAGTACTTC
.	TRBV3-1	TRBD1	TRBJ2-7	CASSRKGQASPSYEQYF	TGTGCCAGCAGCCGAAAGGGACAGGCCTCCCCCTCCTACGAGCAGTACTTC
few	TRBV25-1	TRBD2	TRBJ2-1	CASSGGGSSYNEQFF	TGTGCCAGCAGTGGGGGCGGGAGCTCCTACAATGAGCAGTTCTTC
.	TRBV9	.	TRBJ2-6	CASSVEASGANVLTF	TGTGCCAGCAGCGTTGAGGCCTCTGGGGCCAACGTCCTGACTTTC
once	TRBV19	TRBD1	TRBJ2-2	CAGQGLTGELFF	TGTGCCGGACAGGGCCTCACCGGGGAGCTGTTTTTT
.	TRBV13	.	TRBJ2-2	CASSLSWTGELFF	TGTGCCAGCAGCCTTAGCTGGACCGGGGAGCTGTTTTTT
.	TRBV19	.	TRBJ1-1	CASSIGDGVKNTEAFF	TGTGCCAGTAGTATAGGGGACGGGGTGAAGAACACTGAAGCTTTCTTT
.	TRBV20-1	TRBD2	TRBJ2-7	CSARSGSGYEQYF	TGCAGTGCCCGGAGCGGGAGTGGATACGAGCAGTACTTC
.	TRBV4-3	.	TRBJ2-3	CASSQDPASASTDTQYF	TGCGCCAGCAGCCAAGATCCCGCCAGTGCTAGCACAGATACGCAGTATTTT
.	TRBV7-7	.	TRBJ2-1	CASSLVGHYNEQFF	TGTGCTAGCAGCTTAGTGGGACACTACAATGAGCAGTTCTTC
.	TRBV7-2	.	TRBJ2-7	CASSYIGGGRTSYEQYF	TGTGCCAGCAGCTATATAGGGGGGGGACGGACCTCCTACGAGCAGTACTTC
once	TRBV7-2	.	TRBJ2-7	CASRETGTNYEQYF	TGTGCCAGCAGAGAGACAGGGACTAACTACGAGCAGTACTTC
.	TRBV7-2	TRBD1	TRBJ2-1	CASSKDVRQGFEQFF	TGTGCCAGCAGCAAAGATGTGCGACAGGGGTTTGAGCAGTTCTTC
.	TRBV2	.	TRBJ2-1	CASSEAPAGYNEQFF	TGTGCCAGCAGTGAAGCGCCGGCAGGTTACAATGAGCAGTTCTTC
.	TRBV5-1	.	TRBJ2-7	CASSLNGGYEQYF	TGCGCCAGCAGCCTAAACGGGGGCTACGAGCAGTACTTC
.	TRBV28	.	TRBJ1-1	CASSLVGASAFF	TGTGCCAGCAGTTTAGTGGGAGCGTCAGCTTTCTTT
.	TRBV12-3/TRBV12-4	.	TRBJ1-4	CASSQNRVPNEKLFF	TGTGCCAGCAGTCAAAACAGGGTCCCTAATGAAAAACTGTTTTTT
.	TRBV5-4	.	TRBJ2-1	CASSLMGAGGSSYNEQFF	TGTGCCAGCAGCTTGATGGGGGCAGGGGGGAGCTCCTACAATGAGCAGTTCTTC
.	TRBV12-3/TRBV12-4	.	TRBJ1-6	CASSFGRDASPLHF	TGTGCCAGCAGTTTTGGGAGAGATGCTTCACCCCTCCACTTT
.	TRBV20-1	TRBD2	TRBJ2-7	CRALGLAGDYEQYF	TGCAGGGCCCTCGGACTAGCCGGGGACTACGAGCAGTACTTC
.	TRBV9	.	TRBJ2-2	CATSAGNTGELFF	TGTGCCACCAGTGCGGGGAACACCGGGGAGCTGTTTTTT